This T cell receptor beta chain was recovered during a study of blood T cells in healthy people across ages. Germline values: CDR1 DFQATT, CDR2 SNEGSKA (reference sequence). V was pared by 0 bases and J by 2 bases, with 14 bases between. The CDR3 totals 16 residues. Then a second PCR, running roughly 7 to 11 cycles, was carried out with a sample-barcoded 5' primer and a J-beta primer mix. TCRdb reprocessed the 5' RACE reads via MiXCR and lists one record per CDR3 protein. The sample lists around 1,000,000 distinct CDR3 sequences, almost 25% occurring once. This clonotype was seen only a few times. The same data also contributed to another study, on T cells of mothers and their children. That source adds: Amplification in the second PCR used the M1S primer, which added sample barcodes and 2-4 random nucleotides.

The chain links TRBV20-1 to TRBJ2-1; tentatively, D is TRBD1 (6 bases). The clonotype originates from a girl between 2 and 10 years old in good health. Sequencing used blood. The CDR3 reads CSARDRGRGPYNEQFF. Written as DNA, the CDR3 is TGCAGTGCTAGAGATCGAGGCAGGGGTCCCTACAATGAGCAGTTCTTC.